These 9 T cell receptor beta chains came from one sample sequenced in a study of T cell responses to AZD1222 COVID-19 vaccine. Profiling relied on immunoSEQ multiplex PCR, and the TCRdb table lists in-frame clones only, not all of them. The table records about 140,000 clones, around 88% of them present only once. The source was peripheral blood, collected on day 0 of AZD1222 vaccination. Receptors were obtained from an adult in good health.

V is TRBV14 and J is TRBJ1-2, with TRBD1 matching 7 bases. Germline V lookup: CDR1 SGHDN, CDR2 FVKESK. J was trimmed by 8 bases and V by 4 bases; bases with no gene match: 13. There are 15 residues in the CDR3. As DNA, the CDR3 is TGTGCCAGCAGCCCTCAGGGGGGGCGCGAGAGCGGCTACACCTTC. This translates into CASSPQGGRESGYTF.

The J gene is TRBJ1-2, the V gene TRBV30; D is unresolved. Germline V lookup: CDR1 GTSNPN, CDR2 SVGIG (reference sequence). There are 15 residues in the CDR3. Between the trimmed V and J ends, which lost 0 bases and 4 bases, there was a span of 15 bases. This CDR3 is CAWSVPGGGFYGYTF. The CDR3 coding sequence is TGTGCCTGGAGTGTACCAGGAGGAGGATTCTATGGCTACACCTTC.

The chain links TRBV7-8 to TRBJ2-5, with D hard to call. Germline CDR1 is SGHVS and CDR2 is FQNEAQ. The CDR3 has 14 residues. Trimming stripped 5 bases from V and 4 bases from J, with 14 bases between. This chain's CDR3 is CASSPEAGGETQYF. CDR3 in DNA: TGTGCCAGCAGCCCCGAAGCAGGTGGAGAGACCCAGTACTTC.

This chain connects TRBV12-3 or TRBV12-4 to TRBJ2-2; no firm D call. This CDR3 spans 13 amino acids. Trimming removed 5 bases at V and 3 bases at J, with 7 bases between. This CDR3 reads CASSPTDTGELFF. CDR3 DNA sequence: TGTGCCAGCAGTCCTACGGACACCGGGGAGCTGTTTTTT.

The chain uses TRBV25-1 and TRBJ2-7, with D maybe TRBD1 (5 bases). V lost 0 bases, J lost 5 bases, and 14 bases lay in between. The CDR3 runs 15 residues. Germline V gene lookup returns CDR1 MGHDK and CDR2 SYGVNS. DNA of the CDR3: TGTGCCAGCAGTGAATATGCAGGGCCAGCTAACGAGCAGTACTTC. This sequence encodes CASSEYAGPANEQYF.

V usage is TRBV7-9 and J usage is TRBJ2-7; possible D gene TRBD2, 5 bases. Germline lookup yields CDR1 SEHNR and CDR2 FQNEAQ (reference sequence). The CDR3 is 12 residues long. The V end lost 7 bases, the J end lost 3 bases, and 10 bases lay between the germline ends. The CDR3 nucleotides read TGTGCCAGCAAAGCGGAGTTCTACGAGCAGTACTTC. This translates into CASKAEFYEQYF.

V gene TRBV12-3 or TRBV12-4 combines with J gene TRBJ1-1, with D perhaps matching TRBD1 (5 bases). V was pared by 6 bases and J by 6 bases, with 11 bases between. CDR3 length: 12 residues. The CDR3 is CASSRGPAEAFF. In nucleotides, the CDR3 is TGTGCCAGCAGCCGGGGACCTGCTGAAGCTTTCTTT.

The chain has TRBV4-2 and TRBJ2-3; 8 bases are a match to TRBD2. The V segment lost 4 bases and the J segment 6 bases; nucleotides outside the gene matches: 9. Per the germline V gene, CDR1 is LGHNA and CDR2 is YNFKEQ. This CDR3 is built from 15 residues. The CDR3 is CASSLRASGSDTQYF. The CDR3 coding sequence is TGTGCCAGCAGCCTAAGGGCTAGCGGGTCTGATACGCAGTATTTT.

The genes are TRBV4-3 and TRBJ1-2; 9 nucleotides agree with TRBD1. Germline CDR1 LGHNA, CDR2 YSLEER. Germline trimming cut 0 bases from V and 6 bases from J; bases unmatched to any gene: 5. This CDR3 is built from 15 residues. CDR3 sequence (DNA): TGCGCCAGCAGCCAAGAGTCGCGACAGGGGGATGGCTACACCTTC. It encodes CASSQESRQGDGYTF.